This T cell receptor (beta chain) was recorded in a study of CD8+CD57+ T cells in acquired aplastic anemia. Study overall: The DNA of sorted CD4+ and CD8+ cells averaged approximately 3.2 ug. Study-level results: The study found no significant CD8+ Simpson's diversity difference between patients and controls.

V shed 0 bases and J 0 bases; nucleotides not matched to a gene: 3. CDR1 is SGDLS, CDR2 YYNGEE, per germline. CDR3 length: 16 residues. As to this clonotype: Its target is not known.

Genomic DNA served as template for TCR beta VDJ and CDR3 profiling. TCRdb passed the reads through MiXCR, listing each CDR3 protein once. Of 350,000 to 450,000 distinct CDR3 sequences in the sample, around 72% were seen once. V gene TRBV9 combines with J gene TRBJ2-5; TRBD2 matches 9 bases. This sequence was found in a human donor in good health, serving as a control. Sequencing used sorted CD4+, CD8+, or CD8+CD57+ T cells (not recorded which) from PBMCs. The DNA of the CDR3 is TGTGCCAGCAGCGTAGGTAGCGGGGGTCACCAAGAGACCCAGTACTTC. Protein sequence: CASSVGSGGHQETQYF.